This is a list of T cell receptor beta chains from one sample in a study of blood T cell repertoires in COVID-19. The repertoire was sequenced with immunoSEQ multiplex PCR; TCRdb's copy has only in-frame clones and lacks some. Seen here are roughly 50,000 clones, 75% to 80% observed once, and the top ten hold around a fifth. The sequenced sample was peripheral blood. These TCRs come from a human donor with active or convalescent COVID-19. The donor label of this sample is uncertain. Each CDR3 is given with its conserved first and last residue. Each record gives: D gene, V gene, clone size, J gene, CDR3 DNA, CDR3 protein. A D gene is named only where the DNA matches it firmly. Some rows have no size entry. The others give once, few or many, or a class for an expanded clone.

.	TRBV27	.	TRBJ1-1	TGTGCCAGCAGTTTCGGGGGTAGCGACACTGAAGCTTTCTTT	CASSFGGSDTEAFF
TRBD1	TRBV28	once	TRBJ1-2	TGTGCCAGCTGGCAGGGGGACAGCCGCAGTCTTTATAATGGCTACACCTTC	CASWQGDSRSLYNGYTF
.	TRBV27	.	TRBJ2-6	TGTGCCAGCAGTTCCCAACAGGGGAGCGGGTCTGGGGCCAACGTCCTGACTTTC	CASSSQQGSGSGANVLTF
TRBD2	TRBV3-1/TRBV3-2	once	TRBJ2-1	TGTGCCAGCAGCCATCTAGCGGGAACCTACAATGAGCAGTTCTTC	CASSHLAGTYNEQFF
.	TRBV18	.	TRBJ2-7	TGTGCCAGCTCACCGGCCAGTTTCACCTACGAGCAGTACTTC	CASSPASFTYEQYF
.	TRBV5-1	.	TRBJ2-5	TGCGCCAGCACGTCGAGGGAGACCCAGTACTTC	CASTSRETQYF
.	TRBV19	.	TRBJ1-1	TGTGCCAGTAGTTCGGACGGAGGCCGGAACACTGAAGCTTTCTTT	CASSSDGGRNTEAFF
TRBD2	TRBV5-1	.	TRBJ2-3	TGCGCCAGCAGCTTCAATAGCGGGAGAGCAACAGATACGCAGTATTTT	CASSFNSGRATDTQYF
.	TRBV5-4	.	TRBJ1-4	TGTGCCAGCAGCGAGGGGAGGAGAGAAAAACTGTTTTTT	CASSEGRREKLFF
TRBD1	TRBV29-1	.	TRBJ1-1	TGCAGCGTTTTCCCACGACAGGGGCCAAAGACTGAAGCTTTCTTT	CSVFPRQGPKTEAFF
.	TRBV12-3/TRBV12-4	.	TRBJ2-5	TGTGCCAGCAGTCAGGACAGCCAAGAGACCCAGTACTTC	CASSQDSQETQYF
.	TRBV21-1	.	TRBJ1-2	TGTGCCAGCAGCAGGGACAGGGGAGGGGACTATGGCTACACCTTC	CASSRDRGGDYGYTF
TRBD1	TRBV5-6	.	TRBJ2-7	TGTGCCAGCAGCTCCGCCGGGACAGGGACCCACGAGCAGTACTTC	CASSSAGTGTHEQYF
TRBD1	TRBV4-1	.	TRBJ2-6	TGCGCCAGCAGCCAATCCTCCGGGACAGGGTGGATCTCTGGGGCCAACGTCCTGACTTTC	CASSQSSGTGWISGANVLTF
.	TRBV19	.	TRBJ2-3	TGTGCCAGCACAGGGACGATCAGCACAGATACGCAGTATTTT	CASTGTISTDTQYF
TRBD1	TRBV5-6	.	TRBJ1-6	TGTGCCAGCTCGGACAGGGCGGCCTATAATTCACCCCTCCACTTT	CASSDRAAYNSPLHF
.	TRBV5-6	once	TRBJ1-2	TGTGCCAGCAGCTTGGCCGCTAACTATGGCTACACCTTC	CASSLAANYGYTF
TRBD1	TRBV7-9	.	TRBJ1-2	TGTGCCAGCAGCTTCGCACGACCGGGACAGGGTTATGGCGGCTACACCTTC	CASSFARPGQGYGGYTF
TRBD1	TRBV29-1	.	TRBJ1-2	TGCAGCGTTGAAGAACCCCCAGGGGGGATCGGAGATCCCTATGGCTACACCTTC	CSVEEPPGGIGDPYGYTF
TRBD2	TRBV2	.	TRBJ2-1	TGTGCCTCCGGACTAGCCCGGATCAATGAGCAGTTCTTC	CASGLARINEQFF
.	TRBV24-1	.	TRBJ1-2	TGTGCCACCAGTGATTTTTCCAGAACTAATGGCTACACCTTC	CATSDFSRTNGYTF
TRBD2	TRBV29-1	.	TRBJ2-5	TGCAGCTCGGGCGGGGGAGTCCAGGAGACCCAGTACTTC	CSSGGGVQETQYF
.	TRBV27	once	TRBJ1-5	TGTGCCAGCAGTCCCCAGGGGCGTCAGCCCCAGCATTTT	CASSPQGRQPQHF
.	TRBV7-9	.	TRBJ1-6	TGTGCCAGCAGCGCCGCCGGGAGCTCCTATAATTCACCCCTCCACTTT	CASSAAGSSYNSPLHF
.	TRBV11-2	.	TRBJ1-2	TGTGCCAGCAGCTTAGCTGACTATGGCTACACCTTC	CASSLADYGYTF
.	TRBV25-1	.	TRBJ2-2	TGTGCCAGCAGTGGAAGGACAGCGAACACCGGGGAGCTGTTTTTT	CASSGRTANTGELFF
TRBD2	TRBV5-4	.	TRBJ2-5	TGTGCCAGCAGTTCGGGGGGGACCCAGTACTTC	CASSSGGTQYF
.	TRBV4-3	.	TRBJ1-2	TGCGCCAGCAGCCAAGATCGGGTGGGTAACGGCTATGGCTACACCTTC	CASSQDRVGNGYGYTF
.	TRBV4-1	.	TRBJ2-4	TGCGCCAGCAGCCCACAGGGCAGGGAAAACATTCAGTACTTC	CASSPQGRENIQYF
TRBD1	TRBV11-1	once	TRBJ1-5	TGTGCCAGCAGCTTGACAGGGCGGGGAGAAGAGCCCCAGCATTTT	CASSLTGRGEEPQHF
.	TRBV5-1	.	TRBJ2-1	TGCGCCAGCAGCTCCGCGGGCCTCTCCTACAATGAGCAGTTCTTC	CASSSAGLSYNEQFF
TRBD2	TRBV7-8	.	TRBJ2-2	TGTGCCATCTTTACCGAACTAGCGGGCTTCGGGGAGCTGTTTTTT	CAIFTELAGFGELFF
.	TRBV25-1	.	TRBJ2-1	TGTGCCAGCAGTGAATACAGGGGAAATGAGCAGTTCTTC	CASSEYRGNEQFF
.	TRBV14	.	TRBJ2-4	TGTGCCAGCAGCCAAGCTTCTGGCAGGACACAAAACATTCAGTACTTC	CASSQASGRTQNIQYF
.	TRBV9	.	TRBJ1-2	TGTGCCAGCAGCGCCGAACAGAGACCCTATGGCTACACCTTC	CASSAEQRPYGYTF
.	TRBV5-8	.	TRBJ1-2	TGTGCCAGCAGCTTGGCCTGGGGAGGCCATGGCTACACCTTC	CASSLAWGGHGYTF
.	TRBV2	.	TRBJ1-1	TGTGCCAGCAGTTACCTCCTCAGGGTGGGTACTGAAGCTTTCTTT	CASSYLLRVGTEAFF
.	TRBV6-5	.	TRBJ2-7	TGTGCCATCTTACAGGTTACCACCTACGAGCAGTACTTC	CAILQVTTYEQYF
TRBD1	TRBV28	.	TRBJ2-7	TGTGCCAGCAGTTTAGGGACAGCCTACGAGCAGTACTTC	CASSLGTAYEQYF
.	TRBV11-3	.	TRBJ1-5	TGTGCCAGCAGCTCCCTTCCAGGGAGGAATCAGCCCCAGCATTTT	CASSSLPGRNQPQHF
TRBD2	TRBV6-4	.	TRBJ2-4	TGTGCCAGCAGTGAGTGGCGGGCTAGCGGGTCGAGGAGCAAAAACATTCAGTACTTC	CASSEWRASGSRSKNIQYF
.	TRBV7-2	.	TRBJ2-7	TGTGCCAGCAGCTTAGATGGCAGGGATTACGAGCAGTACTTC	CASSLDGRDYEQYF
TRBD2	TRBV7-9	.	TRBJ2-7	TGTGCCAGCAGCTTTGGGACTAGCGGGAAGGAGCAGTACTTC	CASSFGTSGKEQYF
TRBD1	TRBV9	.	TRBJ2-5	TGTGCCAGCAGCGTAGGAGCAGGGGGAGTGGAGACCCAGTACTTC	CASSVGAGGVETQYF
TRBD2	TRBV7-2	few	TRBJ2-3	TGTGCCAGCAGGGAAATGCGGGGGACGAAATGGGATACGCAGTATTTT	CASREMRGTKWDTQYF
TRBD2	TRBV5-1	.	TRBJ2-5	TGCGCCAGCAGCTTCGCAAGCACTAGCGGGTGGAGGGAGACCCAGTACTTC	CASSFASTSGWRETQYF
TRBD1	TRBV5-1	.	TRBJ2-7	TGCGCCAGCAGCTACGGGGACAGGAGCTCCTACGAGCAGTACTTC	CASSYGDRSSYEQYF
TRBD2	TRBV2	.	TRBJ2-7	TGTGCCAGCAGTGTCAAAGCGGGAGGTCCCGAGCAGTACTTC	CASSVKAGGPEQYF
.	TRBV7-3	many	TRBJ2-1	TGTGCCAGCAGCTCTGAGGGCAATGAGCAGTTCTTC	CASSSEGNEQFF
TRBD2	TRBV5-4	.	TRBJ2-3	TGTGCCAGCAGCTCGAGCGGGGGCACAGATACGCAGTATTTT	CASSSSGGTDTQYF
.	TRBV29-1	.	TRBJ1-1	TGCAGCGCCCTGACTCAGACCGATACCATGAACACTGAAGCTTTCTTT	CSALTQTDTMNTEAFF
TRBD1	TRBV19	.	TRBJ1-5	TGTGCCAGTAGCGGGACAGGGAGGCAGCCCCAGCATTTT	CASSGTGRQPQHF
TRBD2	TRBV5-1	.	TRBJ2-1	TGCGCCAGCAGCTTGTCAGCGGGAGGGCCCTACAATGAGCAGTTCTTC	CASSLSAGGPYNEQFF